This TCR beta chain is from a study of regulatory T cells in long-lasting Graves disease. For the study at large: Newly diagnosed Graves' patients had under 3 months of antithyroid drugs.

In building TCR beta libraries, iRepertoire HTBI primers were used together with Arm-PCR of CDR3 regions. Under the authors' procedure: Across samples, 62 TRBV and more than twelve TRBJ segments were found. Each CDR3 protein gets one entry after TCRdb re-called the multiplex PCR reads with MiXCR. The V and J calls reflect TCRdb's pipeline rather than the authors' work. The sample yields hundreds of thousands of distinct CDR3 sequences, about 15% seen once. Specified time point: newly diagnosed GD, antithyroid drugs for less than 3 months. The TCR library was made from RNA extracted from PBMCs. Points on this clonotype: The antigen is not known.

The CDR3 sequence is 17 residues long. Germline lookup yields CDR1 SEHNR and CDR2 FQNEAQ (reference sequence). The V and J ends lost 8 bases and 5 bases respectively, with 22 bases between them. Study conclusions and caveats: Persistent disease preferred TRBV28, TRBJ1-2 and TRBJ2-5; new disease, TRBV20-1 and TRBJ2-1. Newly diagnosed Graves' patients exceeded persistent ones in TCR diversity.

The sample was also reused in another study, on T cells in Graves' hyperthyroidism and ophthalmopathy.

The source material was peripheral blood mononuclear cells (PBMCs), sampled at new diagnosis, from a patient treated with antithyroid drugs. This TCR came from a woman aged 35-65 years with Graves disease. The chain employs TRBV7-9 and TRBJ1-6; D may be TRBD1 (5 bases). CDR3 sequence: CASGPPGMTADNSPLHF. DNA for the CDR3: TGTGCCAGCGGCCCGCCCGGAATGACAGCAGATAATTCACCCCTCCACTTT.